The 2 T cell receptor beta chains given below trace back to one sample, sequenced in a study of blood T cell repertoires in COVID-19. TCRdb's copy holds only in-frame clones and misses some; the assay was immunoSEQ multiplex PCR. The sample holds around 130,000 clones, roughly 89% seen once. Input material: peripheral blood. These receptor sequences come from a man aged 50 to 60 with active or convalescent COVID-19.

The rearrangement links TRBV12-3 or TRBV12-4 to TRBJ1-5; D not certain. The CDR3 is 13 residues long. The V gene lost 2 bases and the J gene lost 3 bases, with 5 bases spanning the gap. CDR3 DNA: TGTGCCAGCAGTTTATTACTCAATCAGCCCCAGCATTTT. It codes for CASSLLLNQPQHF.

The chain is built from TRBV18 and TRBJ2-7, with TRBD1 matching over 9 bases. The germline CDR1 and CDR2 sequences are KGHSH and LQKENI. Trimming cost V 1 base and J 2 bases; bases outside gene matches: 0. This CDR3 has 14 amino acids. In nucleotides, the CDR3 is TGTGCCAGCTCACCACGACAGGGGGCCTACGAGCAGTACTTC. It encodes CASSPRQGAYEQYF.